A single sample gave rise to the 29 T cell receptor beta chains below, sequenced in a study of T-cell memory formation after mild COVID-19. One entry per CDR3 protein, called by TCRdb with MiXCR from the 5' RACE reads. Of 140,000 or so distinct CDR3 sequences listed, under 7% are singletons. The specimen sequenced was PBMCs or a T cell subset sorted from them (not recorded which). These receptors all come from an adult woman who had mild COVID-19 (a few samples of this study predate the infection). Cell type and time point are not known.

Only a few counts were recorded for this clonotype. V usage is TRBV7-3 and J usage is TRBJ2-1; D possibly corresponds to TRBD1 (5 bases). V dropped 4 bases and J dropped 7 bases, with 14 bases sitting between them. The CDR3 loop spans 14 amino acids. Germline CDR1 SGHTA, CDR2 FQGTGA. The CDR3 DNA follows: TGTGCCAGCAGCTCGGGCCTTAAGGGGAATGAGCAGTTCTTC. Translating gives CASSSGLKGNEQFF.

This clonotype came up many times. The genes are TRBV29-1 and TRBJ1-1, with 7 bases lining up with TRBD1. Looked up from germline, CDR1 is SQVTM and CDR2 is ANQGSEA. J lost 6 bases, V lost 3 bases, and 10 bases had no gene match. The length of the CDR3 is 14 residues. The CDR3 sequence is CSVEGGRGKAEAFF. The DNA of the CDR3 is TGCAGCGTTGAGGGCGGCAGGGGGAAGGCTGAAGCTTTCTTT.

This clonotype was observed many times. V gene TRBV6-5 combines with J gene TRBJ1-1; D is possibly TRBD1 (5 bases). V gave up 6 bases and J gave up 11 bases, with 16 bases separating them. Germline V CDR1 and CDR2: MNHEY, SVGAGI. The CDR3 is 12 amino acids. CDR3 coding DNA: TGTGCCAGCAGCCTCCGGGGGAGGGAGGCTTTCTTT. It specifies CASSLRGREAFF.

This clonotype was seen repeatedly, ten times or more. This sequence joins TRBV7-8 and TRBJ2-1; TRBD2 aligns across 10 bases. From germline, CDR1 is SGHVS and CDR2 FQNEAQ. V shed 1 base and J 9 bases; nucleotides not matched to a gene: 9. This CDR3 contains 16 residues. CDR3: CASSLVPAGGASEQFF. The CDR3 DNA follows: TGTGCCAGCAGCTTAGTTCCAGCGGGAGGGGCCAGTGAGCAGTTCTTC.

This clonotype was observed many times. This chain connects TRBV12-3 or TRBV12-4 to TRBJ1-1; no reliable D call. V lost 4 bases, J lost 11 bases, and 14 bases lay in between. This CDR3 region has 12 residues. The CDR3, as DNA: TGTGCCAGCAGTTATCCCGGGGTGGCGGCTTTCTTT. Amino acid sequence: CASSYPGVAAFF.

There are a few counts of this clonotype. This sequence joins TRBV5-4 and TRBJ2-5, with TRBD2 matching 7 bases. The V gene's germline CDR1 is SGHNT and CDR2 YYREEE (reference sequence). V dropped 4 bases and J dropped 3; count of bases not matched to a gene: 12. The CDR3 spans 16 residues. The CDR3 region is CASSRTGGGPKETQYF. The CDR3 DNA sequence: TGTGCCAGCAGCCGTACTGGCGGGGGACCCAAAGAGACCCAGTACTTC.

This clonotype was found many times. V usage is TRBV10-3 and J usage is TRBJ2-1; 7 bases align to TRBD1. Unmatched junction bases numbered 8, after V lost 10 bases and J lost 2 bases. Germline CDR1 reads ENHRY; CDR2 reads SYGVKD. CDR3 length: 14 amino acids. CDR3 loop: CATYGQDTYNEQFF. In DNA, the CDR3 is TGTGCCACCTACGGACAGGACACCTACAATGAGCAGTTCTTC.

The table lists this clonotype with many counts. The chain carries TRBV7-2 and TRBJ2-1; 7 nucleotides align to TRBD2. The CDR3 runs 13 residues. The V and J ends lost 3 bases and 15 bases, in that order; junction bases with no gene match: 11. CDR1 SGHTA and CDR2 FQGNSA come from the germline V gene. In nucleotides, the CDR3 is TGTGCCAGCAGCTTTAACGAGCGGGGACGAACGTTCTTC. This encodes CASSFNERGRTFF.

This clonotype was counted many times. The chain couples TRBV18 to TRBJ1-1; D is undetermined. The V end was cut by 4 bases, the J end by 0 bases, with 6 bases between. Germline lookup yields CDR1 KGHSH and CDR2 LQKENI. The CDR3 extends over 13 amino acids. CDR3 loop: CASSQEMNTEAFF. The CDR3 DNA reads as TGTGCCAGCTCACAAGAGATGAACACTGAAGCTTTCTTT.

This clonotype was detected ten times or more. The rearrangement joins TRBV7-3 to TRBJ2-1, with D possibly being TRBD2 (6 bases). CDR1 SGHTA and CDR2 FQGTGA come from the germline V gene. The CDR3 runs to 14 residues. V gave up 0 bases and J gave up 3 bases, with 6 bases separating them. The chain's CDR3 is CASSLTGGYNEQFF. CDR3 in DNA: TGTGCCAGCAGCTTAACCGGGGGCTACAATGAGCAGTTCTTC.

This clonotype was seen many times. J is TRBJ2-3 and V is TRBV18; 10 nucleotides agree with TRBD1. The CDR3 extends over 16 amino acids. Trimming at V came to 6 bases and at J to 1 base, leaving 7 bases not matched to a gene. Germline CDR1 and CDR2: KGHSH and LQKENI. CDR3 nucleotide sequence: TGTGCCAGCTCGCTGGTGACAGGGGGCGGCACAGATACGCAGTATTTT. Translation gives CASSLVTGGGTDTQYF.

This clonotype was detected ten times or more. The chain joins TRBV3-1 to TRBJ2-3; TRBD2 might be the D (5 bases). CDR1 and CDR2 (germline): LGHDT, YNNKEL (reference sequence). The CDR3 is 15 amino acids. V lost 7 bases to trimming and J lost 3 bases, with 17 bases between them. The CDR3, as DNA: TGTGCCAGCACTCCCGGGCGGGTTATAACAGATACGCAGTATTTT. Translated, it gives CASTPGRVITDTQYF.

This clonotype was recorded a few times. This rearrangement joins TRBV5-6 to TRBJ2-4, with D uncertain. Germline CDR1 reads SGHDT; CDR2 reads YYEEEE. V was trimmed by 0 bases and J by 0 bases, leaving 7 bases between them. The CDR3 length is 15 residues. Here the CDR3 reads CASSLARLAKNIQYF. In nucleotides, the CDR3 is TGTGCCAGCAGCTTGGCCCGTCTAGCCAAAAACATTCAGTACTTC.

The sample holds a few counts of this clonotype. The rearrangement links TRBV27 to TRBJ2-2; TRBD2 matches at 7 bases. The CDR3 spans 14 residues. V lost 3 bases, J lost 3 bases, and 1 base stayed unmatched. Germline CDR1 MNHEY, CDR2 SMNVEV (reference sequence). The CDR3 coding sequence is TGTGCCAGCAGTTTCCTAGCGGACACCGGGGAGCTGTTTTTT. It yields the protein CASSFLADTGELFF.

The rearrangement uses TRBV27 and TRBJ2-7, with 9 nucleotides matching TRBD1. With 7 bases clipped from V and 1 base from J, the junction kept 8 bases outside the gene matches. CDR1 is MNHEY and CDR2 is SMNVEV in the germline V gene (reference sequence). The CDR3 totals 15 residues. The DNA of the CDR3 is TGTGCCAGCACCTCGGGACAGGGACTTTCCTACGAGCAGTACGTC. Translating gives CASTSGQGLSYEQYV.

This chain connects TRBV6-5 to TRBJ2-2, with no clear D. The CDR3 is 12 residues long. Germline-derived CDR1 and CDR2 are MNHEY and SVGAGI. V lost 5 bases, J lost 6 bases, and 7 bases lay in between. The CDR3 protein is CASSLHAGELFF. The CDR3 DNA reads TGTGCCAGCAGTCTCCATGCCGGGGAGCTGTTTTTT.

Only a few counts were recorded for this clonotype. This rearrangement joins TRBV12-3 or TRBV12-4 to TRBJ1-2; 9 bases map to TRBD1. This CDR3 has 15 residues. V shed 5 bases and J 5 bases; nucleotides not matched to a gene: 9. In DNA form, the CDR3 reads TGTGCCAGCAGTGGATCCCGGGACAGGGTGTATGGCTACACCTTC. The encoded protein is CASSGSRDRVYGYTF.

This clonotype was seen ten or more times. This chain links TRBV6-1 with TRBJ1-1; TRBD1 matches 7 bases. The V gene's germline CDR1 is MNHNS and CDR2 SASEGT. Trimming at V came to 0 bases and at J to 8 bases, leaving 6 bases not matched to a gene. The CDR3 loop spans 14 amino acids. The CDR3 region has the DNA TGTGCCAGCAGTGAAGCAGGGGGCATTGGGGAAGCTTTCTTT. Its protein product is CASSEAGGIGEAFF.

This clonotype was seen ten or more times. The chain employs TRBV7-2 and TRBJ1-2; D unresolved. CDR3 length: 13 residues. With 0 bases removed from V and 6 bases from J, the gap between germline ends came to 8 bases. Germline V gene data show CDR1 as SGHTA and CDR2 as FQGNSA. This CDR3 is CASSLAALDGYTF. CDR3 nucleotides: TGTGCCAGCAGCTTAGCCGCTTTGGATGGCTACACCTTC.

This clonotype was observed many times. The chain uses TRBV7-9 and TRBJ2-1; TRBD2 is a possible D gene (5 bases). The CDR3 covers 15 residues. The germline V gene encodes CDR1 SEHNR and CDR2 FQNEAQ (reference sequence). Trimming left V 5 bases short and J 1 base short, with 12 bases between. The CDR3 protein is CASSPKSGSYNEQFF. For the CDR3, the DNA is TGTGCCAGCAGCCCTAAGAGCGGTTCCTACAATGAGCAGTTCTTC.

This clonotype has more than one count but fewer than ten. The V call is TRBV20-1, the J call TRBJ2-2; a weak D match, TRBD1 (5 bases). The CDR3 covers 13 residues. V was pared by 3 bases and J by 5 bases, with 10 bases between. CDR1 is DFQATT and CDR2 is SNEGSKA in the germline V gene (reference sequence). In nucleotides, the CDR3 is TGCAGTGCTAGTCAGGACATGACCGGGGAGCTGTTTTTT. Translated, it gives CSASQDMTGELFF.

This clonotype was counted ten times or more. CDR3 coding DNA: TGCAGTGCTAGAGTGGGCGGGAGGGCCTTTTCCTACAATGAGCAGTTCTTC. This gives the protein CSARVGGRAFSYNEQFF. The rearrangement uses TRBV20-1 and TRBJ2-1; 9 positions match TRBD2. J lost 1 base, V lost 1 base, and 8 bases had no gene match. Germline V lookup: CDR1 DFQATT, CDR2 SNEGSKA (reference sequence). This CDR3 is 17 amino acids long.

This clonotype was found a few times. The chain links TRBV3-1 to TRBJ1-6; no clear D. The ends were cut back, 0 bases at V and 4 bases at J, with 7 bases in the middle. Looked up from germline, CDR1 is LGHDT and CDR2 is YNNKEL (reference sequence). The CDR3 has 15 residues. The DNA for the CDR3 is TGTGCCAGCAGCCAAGATAGTCGTTATAATTCACCCCTCCACTTT. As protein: CASSQDSRYNSPLHF.

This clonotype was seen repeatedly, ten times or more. The CDR3 is CSARAGTGASNQPQHF. DNA of the CDR3: TGCAGTGCTAGAGCCGGGACAGGGGCTAGCAATCAGCCCCAGCATTTT. The V and J genes are TRBV20-1 and TRBJ1-5; TRBD1 matches 10 bases. CDR1 is DFQATT, CDR2 SNEGSKA, per germline (reference sequence). The V gene end was trimmed by 1 base and the J gene end by 0 bases; junction bases not matched to a gene: 3. There are 16 residues in the CDR3.

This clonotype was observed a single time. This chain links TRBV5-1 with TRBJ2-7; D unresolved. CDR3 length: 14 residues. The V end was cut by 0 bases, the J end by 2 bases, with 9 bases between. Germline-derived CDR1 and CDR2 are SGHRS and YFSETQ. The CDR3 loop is CASSLEAAAYEQYF. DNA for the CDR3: TGCGCCAGCAGCTTGGAAGCAGCAGCCTACGAGCAGTACTTC.

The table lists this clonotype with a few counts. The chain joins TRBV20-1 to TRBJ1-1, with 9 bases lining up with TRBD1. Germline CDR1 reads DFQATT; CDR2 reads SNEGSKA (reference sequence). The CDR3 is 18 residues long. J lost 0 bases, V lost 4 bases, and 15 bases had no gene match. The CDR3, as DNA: TGCAGTGCTACACGCTACGACAGGGGGGGTTCTTTGAACACTGAAGCTTTCTTT. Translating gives CSATRYDRGGSLNTEAFF.

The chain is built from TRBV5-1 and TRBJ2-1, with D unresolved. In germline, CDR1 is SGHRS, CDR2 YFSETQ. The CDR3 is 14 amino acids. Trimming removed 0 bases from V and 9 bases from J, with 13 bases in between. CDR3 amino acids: CASSLDATFGEQFF. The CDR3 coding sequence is TGCGCCAGCAGCTTGGATGCGACTTTCGGTGAGCAGTTCTTC.

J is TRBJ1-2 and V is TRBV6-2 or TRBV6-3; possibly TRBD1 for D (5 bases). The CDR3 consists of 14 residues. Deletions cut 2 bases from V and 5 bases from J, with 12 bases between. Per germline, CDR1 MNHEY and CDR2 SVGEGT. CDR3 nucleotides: TGTGCCAGCAGTTACAGAGGGGAGAGGTATGGCTACACCTTC. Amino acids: CASSYRGERYGYTF.

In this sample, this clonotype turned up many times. The CDR3 loop reads CASSIPGDARSTEAFF. The CDR3 nucleotides are TGCGCCAGCAGCATCCCAGGGGACGCCCGAAGCACTGAAGCTTTCTTT. The rearrangement links TRBV5-1 to TRBJ1-1; TRBD1 might be the D (6 bases). The CDR3 totals 16 residues. V was shortened by 4 bases and J by 4 bases, with 20 bases between the two germline ends. Germline CDR1 SGHRS, CDR2 YFSETQ. Together with reference TRBV5-1 and TRBJ1-1, the CDR3 gives the full variable domain: KAGVTQTPRYLIKTRGQQVTLSCSPISGHRSVSWYQQTPGQGLQFLFEYFSETQRNKGNFPGRFSGRQFSNSRSEMNVSTLELGDSALYLCASSIPGDARSTEAFFGQGTRLTVV.